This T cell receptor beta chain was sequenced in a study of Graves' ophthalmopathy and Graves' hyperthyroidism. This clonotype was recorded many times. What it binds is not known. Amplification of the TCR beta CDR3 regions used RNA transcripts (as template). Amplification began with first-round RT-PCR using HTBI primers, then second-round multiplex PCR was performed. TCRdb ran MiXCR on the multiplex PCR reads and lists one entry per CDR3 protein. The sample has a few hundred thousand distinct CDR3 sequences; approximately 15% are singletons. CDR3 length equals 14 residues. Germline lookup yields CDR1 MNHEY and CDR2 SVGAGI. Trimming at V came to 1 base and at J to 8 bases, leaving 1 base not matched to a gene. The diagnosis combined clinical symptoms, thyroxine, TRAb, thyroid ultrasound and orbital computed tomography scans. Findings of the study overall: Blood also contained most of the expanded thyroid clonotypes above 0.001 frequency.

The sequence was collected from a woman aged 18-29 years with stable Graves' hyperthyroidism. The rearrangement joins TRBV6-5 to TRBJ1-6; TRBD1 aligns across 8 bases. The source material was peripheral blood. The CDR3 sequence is CASSYYRGDSPLHF. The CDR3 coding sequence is TGTGCCAGCAGTTACTACAGGGGGGATTCACCCCTCCACTTT.